The 25 T cell receptor beta chains presented below share a single source sample, sequenced in a study of shared clonotypes between healthy human individuals. The naive CD8 subset, CD45RO-negative cells positively selected for CCR7, excluded terminally differentiated effector memory CD45RA+ cells. Clones were read by immunoSEQ multiplex PCR, and TCRdb kept only the in-frame ones, dropping some. The sample holds millions of clones, 85% to 95% seen once. Specimen: naive CD8+ T cells from PBMCs. Every receptor here comes from a man in his late teens or twenties in good health. Some clones in this sample may be carry-over from other donors' samples.

The V call is TRBV29-1, the J call TRBJ1-5, with D possibly TRBD1 on 5 matching bases. V was shortened by 4 bases and J by 4 bases, with 14 bases between the two germline ends. CDR1 is SQVTM, CDR2 ANQGSEA, per germline. The CDR3 runs to 14 residues. DNA of the CDR3: TGCAGCGTTGGAGGGGACGGCCAGAATCAGCCCCAGCATTTT. Its translation is CSVGGDGQNQPQHF.

A word on this clone: The sample holds other DNA sequences that translate to the same CDR3. This chain links TRBV27 with TRBJ2-7; 7 bases map to TRBD1. From germline, CDR1 is MNHEY and CDR2 SMNVEV (reference sequence). The junction had 2 bases not matched to a gene; V was cut back by 2 bases and J by 4 bases. This CDR3 contains 13 residues. The DNA for the CDR3 is TGTGCCAGCAGTTTAGGGACAGAGTACGAGCAGTACTTC. It is translated as CASSLGTEYEQYF.

The chain employs TRBV21-1 and TRBJ2-1; the table gives TRBD1 as D, unverified against the DNA. TRBV21-1 is described as a pseudogene. CDR3 length equals 12 residues. CDR3 DNA sequence: TGTGCCAGCAGCTCCCACAGAAATGAGCAGTTCTTC. This gives the protein CASSSHRNEQFF.

This chain uses TRBV6-5 with TRBJ1-2; the match to TRBD1 covers 7 bases. Germline V lookup: CDR1 MNHEY, CDR2 SVGAGI. The V and J ends lost 0 bases and 4 bases, in that order; junction bases with no gene match: 8. The CDR3 has 16 residues. CDR3 bases: TGTGCCAGCAGTTACTCGACGGGACAGAGGAGCTATGGCTACACCTTC. Translated, it gives CASSYSTGQRSYGYTF.

The rearrangement uses TRBV15 and TRBJ2-7, with D perhaps TRBD1 or TRBD2 (5 bases each). The germline V gene encodes CDR1 LNHNV and CDR2 YYDKDF (reference sequence). The CDR3 consists of 16 residues. V lost 0 bases and J 0 bases, leaving 12 bases between the germline ends. DNA of the CDR3: TGTGCCACCAGCAGAGATCGGTCAGGGAGCTCCTACGAGCAGTACTTC. It is translated as CATSRDRSGSSYEQYF.

This clone was counted only a few times. Other DNA sequences in the same sample also yield this CDR3. The genes are TRBV19 and TRBJ1-5; D unresolved. Looked up from germline, CDR1 is LNHDA and CDR2 is SQIVND (reference sequence). CDR3 length equals 13 residues. Trimming stripped 2 bases from V and 2 bases from J, with 4 bases between. The CDR3 region is CASSIRGNQPQHF. The CDR3 nucleotides read TGTGCCAGTAGTATAAGGGGCAATCAGCCCCAGCATTTT.

This clone turned up a few times. Other nucleotide sequences from this sample produce the same CDR3. The rearrangement links TRBV9 to TRBJ2-5, with 8 bases lining up with TRBD2. The CDR3 is made up of 15 amino acids. J gave up 2 bases and V 3 bases, and 6 bases lay outside the gene matches. Germline CDR1 SGDLS, CDR2 YYNGEE. The CDR3 protein is CASSDSGTFQETQYF. For the CDR3, the DNA is TGTGCCAGCAGCGATAGCGGGACCTTTCAAGAGACCCAGTACTTC.

The rearrangement uses TRBV5-6 and TRBJ1-2; 7 bases agree with TRBD1. With V trimmed by 3 bases and J by 4 bases, 15 bases remained unmatched. This CDR3 is built from 17 residues. The germline V gene has CDR1 SGHDT and CDR2 YYEEEE. In nucleotides, the CDR3 is TGTGCCAGCAGCTCCGGGACAGCTAAAGCTTTTTTCTATGGCTACACCTTC. Protein sequence: CASSSGTAKAFFYGYTF.

J is TRBJ1-2 and V is TRBV29-1, with no clear D. V was pared by 4 bases and J by 5 bases, with 11 bases between. The CDR3 extends over 12 amino acids. The V gene's germline CDR1 is SQVTM and CDR2 ANQGSEA. The DNA of the CDR3 is TGCAGCGTTGCCCCCACAGATTATGGCTACACCTTC. Translation gives CSVAPTDYGYTF.

V gene TRBV9 combines with J gene TRBJ2-1; TRBD2 agrees at 11 bases. V shed 4 bases and J 4 bases; nucleotides not matched to a gene: 13. CDR3 length equals 18 residues. Germline V gives CDR1 SGDLS, CDR2 YYNGEE. DNA for the CDR3: TGTGCCAGCAGCACAATCGGACCGGGACTAGCGGAATACAATGAGCAGTTCTTC. Translating gives CASSTIGPGLAEYNEQFF.

The CDR3 loop reads CASSLYVTGNYEQYF. The CDR3 DNA reads TGTGCCAGCAGCTTGTATGTTACAGGGAACTACGAGCAGTACTTC. The chain has TRBV7-9 and TRBJ2-7; weak D call: TRBD1 (6 bases). This CDR3 contains 15 residues. Germline V lookup: CDR1 SEHNR, CDR2 FQNEAQ (reference sequence). V lost 3 bases to trimming and J lost 3 bases, with 15 bases between them.

The gene calls are TRBV2 and TRBJ2-7; 10 bases are a match to TRBD2. The germline gives CDR1 SNHLY, CDR2 FYNNEI. After removal of 6 bases from V and 4 bases from J, the junction contained 3 bases not matched to a gene. The CDR3 loop spans 13 amino acids. The CDR3 DNA follows: TGTGCCAGCAGCGCTAGCGGGAGATACGAGCAGTACTTC. It is translated as CASSASGRYEQYF. The full variable domain, its missing parts supplied by reference TRBV2 and TRBJ2-7, is EPEVTQTPSHQVTQMGQEVILRCVPISNHLYFYWYRQILGQKVEFLVSFYNNEISEKSEIFDDQFSVERPDGSNFTLKIRSTKLEDSAMYFCASSASGRYEQYFGPGTRLTVT.

The rearrangement joins TRBV2 to TRBJ1-3, with D unclear. CDR1 and CDR2 from the germline V gene are SNHLY and FYNNEI. V lost 8 bases and J lost 4, with 18 bases in between. The CDR3 contains 15 residues. CDR3 sequence reads: CASCSAGERGNTIYF. The CDR3 DNA reads as TGTGCCAGCTGTTCAGCAGGTGAACGGGGAAACACCATATATTTT. The variable domain in full, with the rest retrieved from reference TRBV2 and TRBJ1-3, is EPEVTQTPSHQVTQMGQEVILRCVPISNHLYFYWYRQILGQKVEFLVSFYNNEISEKSEIFDDQFSVERPDGSNFTLKIRSTKLEDSAMYFCASCSAGERGNTIYFGEGSWLTVV.

Points on this clone: Other DNA sequences in the sample encode the same CDR3. J is TRBJ2-7 and V is TRBV4-1; 7 nucleotides align to TRBD1. The CDR3 is 15 residues long. V gave up 4 bases and J gave up 2 bases; unmatched junction bases: 8. Germline CDR1 is MGHRA and CDR2 is YSYEKL. The CDR3: CASSPLGQGAYEQYF. CDR3 bases: TGCGCCAGCAGCCCCTTAGGGCAGGGGGCCTACGAGCAGTACTTC.

The chain joins TRBV6-1 to TRBJ1-1, with 7 bases matching TRBD1. The trim removed 11 bases at V and 4 bases at J, leaving 10 bases unmatched. This CDR3 is 13 amino acids long. CDR1 is MNHNS and CDR2 is SASEGT in the germline V gene. The CDR3 loop is CAGKTGRGTEAFF. The CDR3 bases are TGTGCCGGGAAGACAGGGCGGGGCACTGAAGCTTTCTTT.

The CDR3 reads CATSRDWNRGHEQYF. CDR3 nucleotide sequence: TGTGCCACCAGCAGGGATTGGAATCGAGGGCACGAGCAGTACTTC. The V gene is TRBV15, the J gene TRBJ2-7; D may be TRBD2 (5 bases). Germline CDR1 reads LNHNV; CDR2 reads YYDKDF (reference sequence). This CDR3 is 15 amino acids long. Trimming took 3 bases from V and 5 from J, leaving 17 bases between them.

The rearrangement links TRBV9 to TRBJ2-7; D is unclear. Germline V lookup: CDR1 SGDLS, CDR2 YYNGEE. The CDR3 has 15 amino acids. Trimming left V 2 bases short and J 2 bases short, with 14 bases between. The DNA of the CDR3 is TGTGCCAGCAGCGTGGCCCCGGTCGGCACCTACGAGCAGTACTTC. It is translated as CASSVAPVGTYEQYF. Looking up the rest from reference TRBV9 and TRBJ2-7 gives the full variable domain: DSGVTQTPKHLITATGQRVTLRCSPRSGDLSVYWYQQSLDQGLQFLIQYYNGEERAKGNILERFSAQQFPDLHSELNLSSLELGDSALYFCASSVAPVGTYEQYFGPGTRLTVT.

The rearrangement uses TRBV5-1 and TRBJ1-1, with TRBD1 as a possible D gene (5 bases). V lost 1 base to trimming and J lost 3 bases, with 13 bases between them. Germline V gene sequence: CDR1 SGHRS, CDR2 YFSETQ. The CDR3 is 15 amino acids. CDR3 in amino acids: CASSLKIRGDTEAFF. The CDR3 coding sequence is TGCGCCAGCAGCTTGAAAATACGGGGCGACACTGAAGCTTTCTTT. The whole variable domain, filled in from reference TRBV5-1 and TRBJ1-1, reads KAGVTQTPRYLIKTRGQQVTLSCSPISGHRSVSWYQQTPGQGLQFLFEYFSETQRNKGNFPGRFSGRQFSNSRSEMNVSTLELGDSALYLCASSLKIRGDTEAFFGQGTRLTVV.

V and J are TRBV21-1 and TRBJ1-3; TRBD1, as called in the table, went unchecked against the DNA. TRBV21-1 is annotated as a pseudogene. The CDR3 sequence is 15 residues long. CDR3 nucleotides: TGTGCCAGCAGTCCTGAGGGGGCCTCTGGAAACACCATATATTTT. Translated: CASSPEGASGNTIYF.

Only one count was recorded for this clone. The gene calls are TRBV4-1 and TRBJ2-1; D possibly uses TRBD1 or TRBD2 (6 bases each). V lost 4 bases and J 12 bases, leaving 16 bases between the germline ends. CDR1 is MGHRA and CDR2 is YSYEKL in the germline V gene. CDR3 size: 13 residues. This chain's CDR3 is CASSPKGGYGQFF. The CDR3 DNA sequence: TGCGCCAGCAGCCCAAAGGGGGGCTATGGGCAGTTCTTC.

The V call is TRBV15, the J call TRBJ1-5; D not resolved. The V gene lost 0 bases and the J gene lost 6 bases, with 18 bases spanning the gap. Germline V gene lookup returns CDR1 LNHNV and CDR2 YYDKDF (reference sequence). This CDR3 has 17 amino acids. Here the CDR3 reads CATSRDSGSRLGQPQHF. CDR3 bases: TGTGCCACCAGCAGAGATTCGGGCAGTCGTTTGGGTCAGCCCCAGCATTTT. The complete variable domain, with remaining parts taken from reference TRBV15 and TRBJ1-5, reads DAMVIQNPRYQVTQFGKPVTLSCSQTLNHNVMYWYQQKSSQAPKLLFHYYDKDFNNEADTPDNFQSRRPNTSFCFLDIRSPGLGDTAMYLCATSRDSGSRLGQPQHFGDGTRLSIL.

The chain combines TRBV28 with TRBJ1-2; 9 positions agree with TRBD1. CDR1 and CDR2 from the germline V gene are MDHEN and SYDVKM. The CDR3 runs to 16 residues. V was pared by 7 bases and J by 3 bases, with 12 bases of the junction left unmatched. CDR3 in amino acids: CASNTGQGLPYYGYTF. As DNA, the CDR3 is TGTGCCAGCAATACGGGACAGGGACTACCCTACTATGGCTACACCTTC.

This chain connects TRBV28 to TRBJ2-2, with D uncertain. The ends were cut back, 4 bases at V and 0 bases at J, with 12 bases in the middle. Per germline, CDR1 MDHEN and CDR2 SYDVKM. The CDR3 has 16 amino acids. The CDR3 loop reads CASSSRWSSNTGELFF. In DNA, the CDR3 is TGTGCCAGCAGTTCCCGGTGGAGCTCGAACACCGGGGAGCTGTTTTTT.

CDR3 residues: CAAKGKQPQHF. The CDR3 coding sequence is TGTGCCGCTAAGGGGAAACAGCCCCAGCATTTT. The chain carries TRBV25-1 and TRBJ1-5, with D perhaps TRBD1 (5 bases). Between the trimmed V and J ends, which lost 11 bases and 7 bases, there was a span of 12 bases. The CDR3 contains 11 residues. Germline V gene lookup returns CDR1 MGHDK and CDR2 SYGVNS.

This clone was picked up one time. This chain connects TRBV28 to TRBJ2-5; D not resolved. Per germline, CDR1 MDHEN and CDR2 SYDVKM. V lost 4 bases and J 7 bases, leaving 13 bases between the germline ends. This CDR3 contains 13 residues. CDR3 in DNA: TGTGCCAGCAGTTCCCGACCCATGGTGACCCAGTACTTC. Protein: CASSSRPMVTQYF.